Each of the 3 T cell receptor beta chains below was sequenced from the same sample in a study of blood T cell repertoires in COVID-19. TCRdb's table, derived via immunoSEQ multiplex PCR, lists solely in-frame clones and lacks some. Among approximately 170,000 clones, approximately 86% were seen once, and the ten largest hold 6.9%. The sequencing sample was made of peripheral blood. The receptors derive from a man older than 75 with COVID-19, enrolled during active disease.

This sequence joins TRBV7-3 and TRBJ2-1; a possible D gene is TRBD1 (6 bases). V lost 5 bases to trimming and J lost 1 base, with 12 bases between them. CDR3 size: 15 residues. Germline loops: CDR1 SGHTA, CDR2 FQGTGA. CDR3 in DNA: TGTGCCAGCAGCCCAAGGGGGAAATCCTACAATGAGCAGTTCTTC. It encodes CASSPRGKSYNEQFF.

This chain links TRBV6-6 with TRBJ2-7; perhaps TRBD2 as D (5 bases). Germline V gives CDR1 MNHNY, CDR2 SVGAGI (reference sequence). Trimming removed 2 bases from V and 6 bases from J, with 11 bases in between. This CDR3 comprises 13 residues. CDR3 coding DNA: TGTGCCAGCAGTTACCCCCCTAGCAGCGAGCAGTACTTC. Encoded protein: CASSYPPSSEQYF.

DNA of the CDR3: TGCAGCGTTAGGCGGGGGTCTTCCACAGATACGCAGTATTTT. Translation gives CSVRRGSSTDTQYF. The chain is built from TRBV29-1 and TRBJ2-3; 7 nucleotides line up with TRBD2. This CDR3 contains 14 residues. Germline V CDR1 and CDR2: SQVTM, ANQGSEA. Germline trimming cut 5 bases from V and 2 bases from J; bases unmatched to any gene: 7.